The text below deals with one T cell receptor beta chain. Its antigen is currently unknown. The CDR3 is 14 amino acids. The germline V and J ends were trimmed by 5 bases and 2 bases, with 11 bases remaining between them. Germline CDR1 and CDR2: SGHVS and FQNEAQ. TCRdb keeps only in-frame clones here, not all; method: immunoSEQ multiplex PCR. The repertoire includes over 60,000 clones, around 83% of them detected once, and nearly 0.9% sits in the top ten. Single viable CD3+CD4+CD8-CD45RO+ cells were sorted as the memory CD4+ T cells. CMV serostatus came from serum IgG against pp150, pp28, p38, p52. This record comes from a study of memory CD4+ T cells and cytomegalovirus serostatus. Study-wide context: Donors were healthy Belgian adults, several CMV seropositive and some 24 seronegative.

Study-wide results and caveats: Suggested: most of the CMV-linked TCR signature lies in CD4+ memory cells.

Sequencing was done on a sample of memory CD4+ T cells from blood. The chain has TRBV7-8 and TRBJ2-3; D gene uncertain. This TCR came from an adult in good health and CMV-seronegative. The CDR3 protein is CASSPGPPTDTQYF. CDR3 in DNA: TGTGCCAGCAGCCCCGGACCGCCCACAGATACGCAGTATTTT.